These 8 T cell receptor beta chains were all obtained from the same sample, sequenced in a study of blood T cell repertoires in COVID-19. Sequencing used immunoSEQ multiplex PCR; TCRdb keeps in-frame clones, though not all of them. This table has some 350,000 clones, nearly 90% appearing once. Material: peripheral blood. These receptors were collected from a man aged 18 to 30 with active or convalescent COVID-19.

The rearrangement joins TRBV28 to TRBJ1-4; D not resolved. The germline V and J ends were trimmed by 5 bases and 4 bases, with 11 bases remaining between them. In germline, CDR1 is MDHEN, CDR2 SYDVKM. The CDR3 runs 14 residues. The CDR3 loop reads CASSERRVNEKLFF. The CDR3 DNA is TGTGCCAGCAGTGAACGCCGGGTTAATGAAAAACTGTTTTTT.

The genes are TRBV28 and TRBJ2-7; D is undetermined. Looked up from germline, CDR1 is MDHEN and CDR2 is SYDVKM. V lost 10 bases, J lost 5 bases, and 3 bases lay in between. The CDR3 sequence is 8 residues long. The CDR3: CATNEQYF. The CDR3 DNA reads TGTGCCACCAACGAGCAGTACTTC.

J is TRBJ2-7 and V is TRBV28; tentative D call: TRBD2 (6 bases). The V end was cut by 3 bases, the J end by 4 bases, with 10 bases between. Germline assignment: CDR1 MDHEN and CDR2 SYDVKM. There are 13 residues in the CDR3. The CDR3 sequence: CASSFGGGYEQYF. The CDR3 nucleotides are TGTGCCAGCAGTTTCGGGGGAGGATACGAGCAGTACTTC.

The chain couples TRBV12-3 or TRBV12-4 to TRBJ1-1; 8 positions agree with TRBD1. Germline trimming cut 7 bases from V and 7 bases from J; bases unmatched to any gene: 8. This CDR3 has 13 residues. In nucleotides, the CDR3 is TGTGCCAGCACCGTTGGGGGACAGGATGAAGCTTTCTTT. It translates to CASTVGGQDEAFF.

This chain connects TRBV7-3 to TRBJ2-1; 15 bases match TRBD2. Germline CDR1 reads SGHTA; CDR2 reads FQGTGA. Trimming at V came to 1 base and at J to 1 base, leaving 17 bases not matched to a gene. The CDR3 length is 23 residues. DNA of the CDR3: TGTGCCAGCAGCTTAAAACAACCCGCCCGGCGGGGGACTAGCGGGGGGTCCTACAATGAGCAGTTCTTC. Translating it yields CASSLKQPARRGTSGGSYNEQFF.

The chain has TRBV11-3 and TRBJ1-1; D remains ambiguous. Trimming pared 3 bases from V and 1 base from J, leaving 9 bases between. This CDR3 contains 14 residues. Germline V gene lookup returns CDR1 SGHNT and CDR2 YENEEA. CDR3 in DNA: TGTGCCAGCAGCTTGGAGGGTACGAACACTGAAGCTTTCTTT. As protein: CASSLEGTNTEAFF.

This rearrangement joins TRBV5-1 to TRBJ1-2; possible D gene TRBD1, 5 bases. With 3 bases removed from V and 3 bases from J, the gap between germline ends came to 18 bases. CDR1 SGHRS and CDR2 YFSETQ come from the germline V gene. The CDR3 is 16 residues long. The CDR3 region is CASSWEQGGVYYGYTF. CDR3 nucleotides: TGCGCCAGCAGCTGGGAGCAGGGAGGGGTATACTATGGCTACACCTTC.

The chain carries TRBV11-2 and TRBJ2-3, with D unresolved. Germline values: CDR1 SGHAT, CDR2 FQNNGV. V dropped 0 bases and J dropped 11 bases, with 9 bases sitting between them. This CDR3 is 12 amino acids long. CDR3 in DNA: TGTGCCAGCAGCTTAGAACTACAAGTGCAGTATTTT. Residues: CASSLELQVQYF.